These T cell receptor beta chains were read from a single sample in a study of T cells in Graves' hyperthyroidism and ophthalmopathy. One entry per CDR3 protein results from TCRdb running MiXCR on the multiplex PCR reads. The sample shows approximately 600,000 distinct CDR3 sequences, around 15% of them seen only once. Sequencing used blood. The receptor source for this set is a woman between 25 and 40 years old with Graves' hyperthyroidism. Both conserved end residues are part of each CDR3. A D gene is named only where the DNA matches it firmly. Clone size, where shown, is once, few, many, or a class for clones that have expanded.

D: -; J: TRBJ1-1; size: many; V: TRBV6-2/TRBV6-3; DNA: TGTGCCAGCAGTTACCTCCGGGGCACTGAAGCTTTCTTT; CDR3: CASSYLRGTEAFF
D: -; J: TRBJ2-7; size: many; V: TRBV5-1; DNA: TGCGCCAGCAGCTTGGAGCGCTCCTACGAGCAGTACTTC; CDR3: CASSLERSYEQYF
D: -; J: TRBJ1-2; size: -; V: TRBV9; DNA: TGTGCCAGCAGCGCGGGGTGGGCTCTCCGGCATGGCTACACCTTC; CDR3: CASSAGWALRHGYTF
D: -; J: TRBJ2-3; size: many; V: TRBV7-3; DNA: TGTGCCAGCAGCTTAGTCGGCGGGGATACGCAGTATTTT; CDR3: CASSLVGGDTQYF
D: -; J: TRBJ2-7; size: many; V: TRBV28; DNA: TGTGCCAGCCACTACAGCGCCAGGACCTACGAGCAGTACTTC; CDR3: CASHYSARTYEQYF
D: TRBD2; J: TRBJ2-7; size: -; V: TRBV7-2; DNA: TGTGCCAGCGCGGGACTAGCGCAATACGAGCAGTACTTC; CDR3: CASAGLAQYEQYF
D: TRBD2; J: TRBJ2-3; size: many; V: TRBV5-5; DNA: TGTGCCAGCAGCCGAGGGACTAGCGGGATGGATACGCAGTATTTT; CDR3: CASSRGTSGMDTQYF
D: -; J: TRBJ1-1; size: many; V: TRBV7-3; DNA: TGTGCCAGCAGCTTTGGGGATAAGACTGAAGCTTTCTTT; CDR3: CASSFGDKTEAFF
D: TRBD1; J: TRBJ2-2; size: many; V: TRBV6-1; DNA: TGTGCCAGCAGTGTTCAGGGGGCGGACACCGGGGAGCTGTTTTTT; CDR3: CASSVQGADTGELFF
D: -; J: TRBJ1-4; size: -; V: TRBV6-5; DNA: TGTGCCAGCAGTTACTCGGGAACACCTGCAACTAATGAAAAACTGTTTTTT; CDR3: CASSYSGTPATNEKLFF
D: TRBD2; J: TRBJ2-3; size: few; V: TRBV6-5; DNA: TGTGCCAGCAGTTACGTGACTAGCGGGCCAGATACGCAGTATTTT; CDR3: CASSYVTSGPDTQYF
D: -; J: TRBJ2-7; size: -; V: TRBV4-1; DNA: TGCGCCAGCAGCCAAGTCCCGGCTAGGTCCTACGAGCAGTACTTC; CDR3: CASSQVPARSYEQYF
D: -; J: TRBJ2-3; size: -; V: TRBV30; DNA: TGTGCCTGGATCCCTTCTCCCCCCACTAGCACAGATACGCAGTATTTT; CDR3: CAWIPSPPTSTDTQYF
D: TRBD2; J: TRBJ2-5; size: few; V: TRBV13; DNA: TGTGCCAGCAGCTCCCACGATCCGGGACTAGCGGGAGGAAGACAAGAGACCCAGTACTTC; CDR3: CASSSHDPGLAGGRQETQYF
D: TRBD2; J: TRBJ2-7; size: few; V: TRBV3-1; DNA: TGTGCCAGCAGCCAATGGGAGGGGTACGAGCAGTACTTC; CDR3: CASSQWEGYEQYF
D: -; J: TRBJ2-1; size: many; V: TRBV3-1; DNA: TGTGCCAGCAGCCAAGCCCTGGTAGCGGACCACAATGAGCAGTTCTTC; CDR3: CASSQALVADHNEQFF